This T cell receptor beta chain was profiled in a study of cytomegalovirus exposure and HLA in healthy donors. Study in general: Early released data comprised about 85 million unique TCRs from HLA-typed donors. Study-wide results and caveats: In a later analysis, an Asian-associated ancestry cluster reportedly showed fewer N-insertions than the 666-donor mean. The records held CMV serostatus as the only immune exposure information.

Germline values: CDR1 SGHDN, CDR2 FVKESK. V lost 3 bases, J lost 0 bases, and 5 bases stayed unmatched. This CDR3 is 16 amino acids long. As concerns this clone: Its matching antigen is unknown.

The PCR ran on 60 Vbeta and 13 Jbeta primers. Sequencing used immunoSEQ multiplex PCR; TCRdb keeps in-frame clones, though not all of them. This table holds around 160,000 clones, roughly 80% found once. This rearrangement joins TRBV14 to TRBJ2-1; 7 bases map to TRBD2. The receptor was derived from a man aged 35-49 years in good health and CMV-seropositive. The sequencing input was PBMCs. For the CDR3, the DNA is TGTGCCAGCAGCCATCCTAGCGGAAGCTCCTACAATGAGCAGTTCTTC. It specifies CASSHPSGSSYNEQFF.